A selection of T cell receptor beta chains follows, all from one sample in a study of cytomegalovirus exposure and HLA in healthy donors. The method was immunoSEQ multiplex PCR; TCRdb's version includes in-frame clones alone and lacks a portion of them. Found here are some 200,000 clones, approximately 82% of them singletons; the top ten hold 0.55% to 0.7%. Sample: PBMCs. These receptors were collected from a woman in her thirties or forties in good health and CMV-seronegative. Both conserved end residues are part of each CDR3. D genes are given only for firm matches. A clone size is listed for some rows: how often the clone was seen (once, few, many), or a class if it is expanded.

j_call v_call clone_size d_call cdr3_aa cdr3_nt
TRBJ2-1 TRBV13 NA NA CASSLGLEQFF TGTGCCAGCAGCTTAGGACTAGAGCAGTTCTTC
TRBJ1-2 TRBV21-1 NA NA CASSQPPLGDGYTF TGTGCCAGCAGCCAGCCCCCGCTAGGGGATGGCTACACCTTC
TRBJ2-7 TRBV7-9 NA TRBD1 CASSFVGSTGGSYEQYF TGTGCCAGCAGCTTTGTCGGATCAACAGGGGGCTCCTACGAGCAGTACTTC
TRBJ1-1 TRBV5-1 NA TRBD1 CASHRDREEAFF TGCGCCAGCCACCGGGACAGGGAAGAAGCTTTCTTT
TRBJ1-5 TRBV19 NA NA CASRFEGVQPQHF TGTGCCAGTAGATTCGAAGGGGTTCAGCCCCAGCATTTT
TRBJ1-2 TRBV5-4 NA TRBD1 CASSLWAGGPLGYTF TGTGCCAGCAGCTTGTGGGCAGGGGGGCCTCTAGGCTACACCTTC
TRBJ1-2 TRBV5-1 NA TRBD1 CASSFRDSLYGYTF TGCGCCAGCAGCTTCCGGGACAGCCTCTATGGCTACACCTTC
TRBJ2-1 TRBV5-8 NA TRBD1 CASSSYGFSGTGDYEQFF TGTGCCAGCAGCTCTTACGGATTCTCCGGGACAGGGGATTATGAGCAGTTCTTC
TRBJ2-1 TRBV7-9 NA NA CASSPPEGLSYNEQFF TGTGCCAGCAGCCCTCCCGAGGGTCTCTCCTACAATGAGCAGTTCTTC
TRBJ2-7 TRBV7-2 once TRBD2 CASSLGGGGYEQYF TGTGCCAGCAGCTTAGGCGGCGGGGGGTACGAGCAGTACTTC
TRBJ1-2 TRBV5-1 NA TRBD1 CASRGKTGVDGYTF TGCGCCAGCAGGGGAAAGACAGGGGTGGACGGCTACACCTTC
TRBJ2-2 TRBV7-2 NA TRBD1 CASPGQGRGTGELFF TGTGCCAGCCCGGGACAGGGGCGCGGGACCGGGGAGCTGTTTTTT
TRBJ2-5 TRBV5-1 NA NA CASSLGSPQETQYF TGCGCCAGCAGCTTGGGTAGCCCACAAGAGACCCAGTACTTC
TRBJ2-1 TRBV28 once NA CASSPPLVYNEQFF TGTGCCAGCAGTCCCCCCCTAGTTTACAATGAGCAGTTCTTC
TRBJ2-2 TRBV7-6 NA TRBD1 CASRQTGTGPGELFF TGTGCCAGCAGGCAGACCGGGACAGGGCCCGGGGAGCTGTTTTTT
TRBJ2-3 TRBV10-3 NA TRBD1 CAIRSDRGPDTQYF TGTGCCATCAGATCCGACAGGGGACCCGATACGCAGTATTTT
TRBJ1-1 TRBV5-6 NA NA CASSQGKGAEAFF TGTGCCAGCAGCCAGGGGAAAGGGGCTGAAGCTTTCTTT
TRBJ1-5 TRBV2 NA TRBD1 CASSLDRGQPQHF TGTGCCAGCAGCTTGGACAGGGGTCAGCCCCAGCATTTT
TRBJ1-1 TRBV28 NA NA CASSPPGGNTEAFF TGTGCCAGCAGCCCACCCGGGGGAAACACTGAAGCTTTCTTT
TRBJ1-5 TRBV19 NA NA CASSYPGGGQPQHF TGTGCCAGTAGTTATCCGGGAGGAGGGCAGCCCCAGCATTTT
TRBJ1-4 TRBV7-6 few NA CASRQSPNEKLFF TGTGCCAGCCGACAGTCCCCTAATGAAAAACTGTTTTTT
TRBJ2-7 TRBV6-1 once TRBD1 CASARDSTYEQYF TGTGCCAGTGCCCGGGACAGCACCTACGAGCAGTACTTC
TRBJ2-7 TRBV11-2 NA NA CASSLGDSYEQYF TGTGCCAGCAGCTTAGGAGACAGCTACGAGCAGTACTTC
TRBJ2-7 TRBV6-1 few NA CASTTTGFSYEQYF TGTGCCAGCACCACGACAGGCTTCTCCTACGAGCAGTACTTC
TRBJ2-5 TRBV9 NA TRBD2 CASSVWGGLQETQYF TGTGCCAGCAGCGTATGGGGGGGTCTTCAAGAGACCCAGTACTTC
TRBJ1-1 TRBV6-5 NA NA CASRPGTSMNTEAFF TGTGCCAGCAGGCCCGGGACATCCATGAACACTGAAGCTTTCTTT
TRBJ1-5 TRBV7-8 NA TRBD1 CASSVSGTGSQPQHF TGTGCCAGCAGCGTATCCGGGACAGGGAGTCAGCCCCAGCATTTT
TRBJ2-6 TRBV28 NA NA CASSLAGGANVLTF TGCGCCAGCAGTCTCGCGGGAGGGGCCAACGTCCTGACTTTC
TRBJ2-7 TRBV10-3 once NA CAISRGAQYEQYF TGTGCCATCAGTCGGGGGGCGCAGTACGAGCAGTACTTC
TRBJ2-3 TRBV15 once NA CATTTGYTQYF TGTGCCACCACTACAGGGTACACGCAGTATTTT
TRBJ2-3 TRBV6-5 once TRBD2 CASKSSGAGADTQYF TGTGCCAGCAAAAGTAGCGGGGCTGGAGCAGATACGCAGTATTTT
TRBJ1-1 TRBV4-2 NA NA CASSQDLGTNTEAFF TGTGCCAGCAGCCAAGATCTAGGCACCAACACTGAAGCTTTCTTT
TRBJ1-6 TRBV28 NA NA CATEGGRKLNNSPLHF TGTGCCACCGAGGGGGGGAGGAAGTTAAATAATTCACCCCTCCACTTT
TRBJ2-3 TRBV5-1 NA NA CASSNQTSNKGTQYF TGCGCCAGCAGTAATCAGACTAGTAATAAGGGTACGCAGTATTTT
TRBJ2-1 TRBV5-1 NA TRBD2 CASTPPSGGWDEQFF TGCGCCAGCACCCCCCCTAGCGGGGGGTGGGATGAGCAGTTCTTC
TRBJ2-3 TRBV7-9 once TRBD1 CASSSDPRDRGQWAQYF TGTGCCAGCAGCTCCGACCCCCGGGACAGAGGGCAATGGGCGCAGTATTTT
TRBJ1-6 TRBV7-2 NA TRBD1 CASSLGSPIQGNNSPLHF TGTGCCAGCAGCTTAGGCTCCCCGATACAGGGGAACAATTCACCCCTCCACTTT
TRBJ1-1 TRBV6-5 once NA CASSYWGIWNTEAFF TGTGCCAGCAGTTACTGGGGCATATGGAACACTGAAGCTTTCTTT
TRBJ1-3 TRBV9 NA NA CASSVAQAPGNTIYF TGTGCCAGCAGCGTAGCGCAGGCCCCTGGAAACACCATATATTTT
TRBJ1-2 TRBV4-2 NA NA CASSQVDPSEWNYGYTF TGTGCCAGCAGCCAAGTAGACCCCAGCGAATGGAACTATGGCTACACCTTC
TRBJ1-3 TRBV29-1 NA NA CSVEPPSGSGNTIYF TGCAGCGTTGAACCACCTTCCGGCTCTGGAAACACCATATATTTT